Below are 4 T cell receptor beta chains sequenced from a single sample in a study of synovial regulatory T cells in juvenile arthritis. Sequenced by immunoSEQ multiplex PCR; TCRdb stores in-frame clones only, minus some. This specimen shows roughly 6,400 clones; the ten leading clones hold around 0.61%. Source material: Treg cells from blood. Regarding subset: remaining (HLA-DR-negative) circulating blood Treg cells. The receptors derive from a donor between 2 and 29 years old with juvenile idiopathic arthritis.

The chain couples TRBV30 to TRBJ1-3; the D gene TCRdb calls, TRBD1, cannot be checked with no DNA. CDR1 is GTSNPN, CDR2 SVGIG, per germline (reference sequence). This CDR3 region has 13 residues. The coding DNA is unavailable. CDR3 in amino acids: CAGQGSSGNTIYF. The full variable domain, completed using reference TRBV30 and TRBJ1-3, is SQTIHQWPATLVQPVGSPLSLECTVEGTSNPNLYWYRQAAGRGLQLLFYSVGIGQISSEVPQNLSASRPQDRQFILSSKKLLLSDSGFYLCAGQGSSGNTIYFGEGSWLTVV.

V and J are TRBV5-5 and TRBJ2-3; checking the TCRdb D call of TRBD2 is not possible without DNA. This CDR3 comprises 16 residues. The DNA sequence is not available. Per germline, CDR1 SGHKS and CDR2 YYEKEE (reference sequence). The CDR3 region is CASSLVVAGMSNTQYF.

The chain links TRBV6-5 to TRBJ1-6. The CDR3 runs 16 residues. The DNA sequence is not available. Germline V CDR1 and CDR2: MNHEY, SVGAGI. CDR3: CASSYSLSSYNSPLHF.

The J gene is TRBJ1-2, the V gene TRBV6-6. Germline V gives CDR1 MNHNY, CDR2 SVGAGI (reference sequence). The CDR3 covers 16 residues. No DNA has been recorded. CDR3 sequence: CASRHGTEKPQYGYTF.